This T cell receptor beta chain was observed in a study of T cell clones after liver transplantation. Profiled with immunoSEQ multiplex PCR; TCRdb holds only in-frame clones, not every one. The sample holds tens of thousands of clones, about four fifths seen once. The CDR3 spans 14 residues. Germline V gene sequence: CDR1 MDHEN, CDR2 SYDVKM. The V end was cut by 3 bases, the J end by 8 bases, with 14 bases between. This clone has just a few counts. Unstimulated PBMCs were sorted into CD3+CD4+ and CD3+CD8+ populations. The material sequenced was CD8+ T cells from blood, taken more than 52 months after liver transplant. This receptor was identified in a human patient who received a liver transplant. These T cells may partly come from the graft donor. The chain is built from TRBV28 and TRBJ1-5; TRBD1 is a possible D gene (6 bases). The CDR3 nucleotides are TGTGCCAGCAGTTTGGCAGGGGCTACGGAGCCCCAGCATTTT. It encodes CASSLAGATEPQHF.